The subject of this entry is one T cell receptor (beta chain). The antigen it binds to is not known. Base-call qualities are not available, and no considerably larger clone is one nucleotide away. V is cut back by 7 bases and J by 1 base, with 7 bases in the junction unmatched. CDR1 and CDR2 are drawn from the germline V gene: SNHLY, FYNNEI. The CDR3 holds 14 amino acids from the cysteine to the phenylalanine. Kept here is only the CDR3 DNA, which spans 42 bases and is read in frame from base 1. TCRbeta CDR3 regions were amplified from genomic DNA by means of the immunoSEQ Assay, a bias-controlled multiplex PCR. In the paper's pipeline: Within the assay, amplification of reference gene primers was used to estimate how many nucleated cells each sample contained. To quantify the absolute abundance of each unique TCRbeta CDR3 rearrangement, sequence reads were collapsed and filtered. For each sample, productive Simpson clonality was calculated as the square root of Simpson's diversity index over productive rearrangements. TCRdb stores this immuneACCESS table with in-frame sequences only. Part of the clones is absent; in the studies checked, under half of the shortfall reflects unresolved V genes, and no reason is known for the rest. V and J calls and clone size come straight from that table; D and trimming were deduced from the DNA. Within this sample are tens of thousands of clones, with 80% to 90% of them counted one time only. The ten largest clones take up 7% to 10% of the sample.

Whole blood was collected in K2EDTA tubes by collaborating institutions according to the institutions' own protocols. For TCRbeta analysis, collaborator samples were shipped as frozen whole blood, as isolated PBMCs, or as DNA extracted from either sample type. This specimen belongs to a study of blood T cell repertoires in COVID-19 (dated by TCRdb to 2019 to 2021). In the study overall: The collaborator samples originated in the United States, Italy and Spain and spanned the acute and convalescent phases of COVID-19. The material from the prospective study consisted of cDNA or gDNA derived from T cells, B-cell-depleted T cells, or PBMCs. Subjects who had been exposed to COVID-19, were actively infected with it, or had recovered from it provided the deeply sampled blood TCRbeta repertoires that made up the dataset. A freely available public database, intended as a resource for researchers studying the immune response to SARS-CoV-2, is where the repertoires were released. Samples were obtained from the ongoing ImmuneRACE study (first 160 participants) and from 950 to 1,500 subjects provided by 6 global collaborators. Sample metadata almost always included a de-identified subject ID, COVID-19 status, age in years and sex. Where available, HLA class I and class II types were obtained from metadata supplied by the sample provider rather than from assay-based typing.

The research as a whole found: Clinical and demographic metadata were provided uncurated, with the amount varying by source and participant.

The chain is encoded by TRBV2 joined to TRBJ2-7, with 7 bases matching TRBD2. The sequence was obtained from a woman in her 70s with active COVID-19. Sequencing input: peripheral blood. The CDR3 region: CASNGAGESYEQYF. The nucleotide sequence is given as TGTGCCAGCAACGGGGCGGGGGAATCCTACGAGCAGTACTTC.